This TCR beta chain comes out of a study of blood T cell repertoires in COVID-19. Across the study: Material from acute and convalescent COVID-19 was sourced from the United States, Italy and Spain. Sources were T cells, B-cell-depleted T cells, or PBMCs; the material itself was cDNA or gDNA.

The ends were cut back, 1 base at V and 4 bases at J, with 7 bases in the middle. CDR1 SGHAT and CDR2 FQNNGV come from the germline V gene. The CDR3 has 13 residues. Original data processing: How many nucleated cells were present was estimated from reference gene primer amplification. Assay used: immunoSEQ multiplex PCR; TCRdb lists only in-frame clones, some missing. V, J and clone size are those of that table, while D and trimming were read from the DNA. There are 380,000 or so clones in the sample; 70% to 90% occur only once, and more than 1% lies in the top ten. This TCR was sampled from a man aged 35-49 years with acute or convalescent COVID-19. V gene TRBV11-2 combines with J gene TRBJ1-1; D remains ambiguous. The sample taken for sequencing was peripheral blood. This CDR3 reads CASSLVEATEAFF. The DNA for the CDR3 is TGTGCCAGCAGCTTAGTTGAAGCCACTGAAGCTTTCTTT.